The rows below give T cell receptor beta chains drawn from one sample of a study of OX40 agonist ivuxolimab in advanced cancers. Method: immunoSEQ multiplex PCR; TCRdb's copy keeps in-frame clones and lacks some. Of 85,000 to 100,000 clones listed, around 87% are singletons. The sample in question was CD4+ or CD8+ T cells sorted from blood, obtained in a trial of the OX40 agonist ivuxolimab. Source of these receptors: an adult with an advanced solid tumor such as melanoma, head and neck, liver or kidney cancer. The CDR3 runs from the conserved cysteine through the conserved F or W. Each record gives: D gene, clone size, V gene, CDR3 length, J gene, CDR3 protein, CDR3 DNA. The D gene is left open where the match is weak. Only part of the rows carry a size: once, few, many, or a class if the clone is expanded.

TRBD1	.	TRBV6-4	15	TRBJ2-3	CASSLTGMVTDTQYF	TGTGCCAGCAGTTTGACAGGGATGGTGACAGATACGCAGTATTTT
TRBD1	once	TRBV28	16	TRBJ2-1	CASKVGTAFLYNEQFF	TGTGCCAGCAAGGTCGGGACAGCATTTCTTTACAATGAGCAGTTCTTC
.	.	TRBV19	16	TRBJ2-1	CASRVRAGRDYNEQFF	TGTGCCAGTAGGGTAAGGGCAGGTCGTGATTACAATGAGCAGTTCTTC
.	few	TRBV10-1	13	TRBJ2-1	CASSGLIVYEQFF	TGCGCCAGCAGTGGACTAATAGTATATGAGCAGTTCTTC
.	.	TRBV27	19	TRBJ2-1	CASSFSGPSGDKGYNEQFF	TGTGCCAGCAGTTTTTCGGGACCGAGTGGTGATAAAGGGTACAATGAGCAGTTCTTC
TRBD1	.	TRBV7-8	14	TRBJ2-7	CASSSDRGGGEQYF	TGTGCCAGCAGCTCCGACAGGGGGGGTGGCGAGCAGTACTTC
TRBD2	few	TRBV15	16	TRBJ2-1	CATSTRVAGGGNEQFF	TGTGCCACCAGCACCCGGGTTGCGGGAGGGGGAAATGAGCAGTTCTTC
TRBD1	.	TRBV5-5	18	TRBJ1-3	CASSFRMPGQGSGNTIYF	TGTGCCAGCAGCTTCCGCATGCCGGGACAGGGATCTGGAAACACCATATATTTT
.	.	TRBV30	11	TRBJ1-2	CAWSQGHGYTF	TGTGCCTGGAGTCAAGGACATGGCTACACCTTC
.	.	TRBV5-1	16	TRBJ1-5	CASSLAGGGGNQPQHF	TGCGCCAGCAGCTTGGCCGGGGGCGGGGGCAATCAGCCCCAGCATTTT
.	.	TRBV28	14	TRBJ1-5	CASSLGQRNQPQHF	TGTGCCAGCAGTCTTGGACAGCGCAATCAGCCCCAGCATTTT
.	.	TRBV9	16	TRBJ2-1	CASSVDGRTSLNEQFF	TGTGCCAGCAGCGTAGACGGGCGGACAAGTTTAAATGAGCAGTTCTTC
.	.	TRBV6-1	15	TRBJ2-4	CASSDAGGLKNIQYF	TGTGCCAGCAGTGATGCCGGGGGGCTTAAAAACATTCAGTACTTC
TRBD1	.	TRBV15	16	TRBJ1-2	CATSRDRAGQGYGYTF	TGTGCCACCAGCAGAGATAGAGCGGGACAGGGTTATGGCTACACCTTC
TRBD1	once	TRBV9	15	TRBJ1-2	CASSVDLGGDYGYTF	TGTGCCAGCAGCGTAGATTTAGGGGGCGACTATGGCTACACCTTC
.	.	TRBV5-5	14	TRBJ1-4	CASSLRTVNEKLFF	TGTGCCAGCAGCTTGCGGACGGTAAATGAAAAACTGTTTTTT
.	.	TRBV10-3	16	TRBJ2-1	CAISEWGPPSYNEQFF	TGTGCCATCAGTGAGTGGGGGCCACCATCCTACAATGAGCAGTTCTTC
.	.	TRBV27	13	TRBJ1-1	CASRLKGSGEAFF	TGTGCCAGCAGACTAAAGGGTAGCGGTGAAGCTTTCTTT
.	once	TRBV10-3	14	TRBJ1-1	CAITEGPLNTEAFF	TGTGCCATCACCGAGGGACCGTTGAACACTGAAGCTTTCTTT
.	.	TRBV10-2	13	TRBJ2-5	CASSGQGGETQYF	TGCGCCAGCAGTGGTCAAGGAGGGGAGACCCAGTACTTC
TRBD1	few	TRBV5-4	16	TRBJ1-1	CASSDKTGGRGTEAFF	TGTGCCAGCAGCGATAAGACAGGGGGTCGGGGCACTGAAGCTTTCTTT
TRBD1	.	TRBV2	12	TRBJ1-2	CASRGTDYGYTF	TGTGCCAGCCGCGGGACAGACTATGGCTACACCTTC
.	.	TRBV6-5	14	TRBJ1-1	CASSYRGLNTEAFF	TGTGCCAGCAGTTACAGGGGATTGAACACTGAAGCTTTCTTT
TRBD2	.	TRBV19	14	TRBJ2-5	CASSPSGSVETQYF	TGTGCCAGTAGCCCTAGCGGGAGTGTCGAGACCCAGTACTTC
.	.	TRBV2	14	TRBJ1-1	CASRKGGMNTEAFF	TGTGCCAGCAGGAAAGGGGGGATGAACACTGAAGCTTTCTTT
TRBD1	.	TRBV10-3	17	TRBJ2-2	CAISGRGQGEVSGELFF	TGTGCCATCAGTGGGCGGGGACAGGGGGAAGTCTCCGGGGAGCTGTTTTTT
.	.	TRBV5-6	13	TRBJ2-7	CASSLTGNYEQYF	TGTGCCAGCAGCTTGACAGGAAACTACGAGCAGTACTTC
.	.	TRBV11-2	16	TRBJ2-6	CASSLDIGPGANVLTF	TGTGCCAGCAGCTTAGATATCGGGCCTGGGGCCAACGTCCTGACTTTC
TRBD2	.	TRBV28	16	TRBJ2-1	CASSIPSGRASDEQFF	TGTGCCAGCAGTATCCCTAGCGGGAGGGCCTCGGATGAGCAGTTCTTC
.	.	TRBV10-1	13	TRBJ2-1	CASSDTSRREQFF	TGCGCCAGCAGTGATACTAGCAGGCGGGAGCAGTTCTTC
TRBD1	.	TRBV5-1	15	TRBJ2-7	CASSPDRGRVYEQYF	TGCGCCAGCAGCCCGGACAGGGGTAGGGTGTACGAGCAGTACTTC
.	once	TRBV5-1	16	TRBJ2-7	CASSLAGGAGFYEQYF	TGCGCCAGCAGCTTGGCAGGGGGAGCGGGGTTCTACGAGCAGTACTTC
.	.	TRBV5-6	14	TRBJ1-6	CASSSRARNSPLHF	TGTGCCAGCAGCTCCCGGGCCCGTAATTCACCCCTCCACTTT